One sample yielded the 18 T cell receptor beta chains listed below, sequenced in a study of chemoradiotherapy in HPV16-positive cancers. TCRdb's table, derived via immunoSEQ multiplex PCR, lists solely in-frame clones and lacks some. This repertoire shows 55,000 to 85,000 clones, about 90% found once; its top ten account for around 3.8%. The sequencing used blood, collected from a patient who underwent chemoradiotherapy. Receptors originate from a human donor with HPV-associated anogenital cancer.

The chain combines TRBV6-5 with TRBJ1-1; TRBD1 agrees at 12 bases. This CDR3 is built from 14 residues. V trimming: 6 bases; J trimming: 5 bases; junction bases outside the gene matches: 4. Germline V CDR1 and CDR2: MNHEY, SVGAGI. In nucleotides, the CDR3 is TGTGCCAGCAGGGGGACAGGGGGCAGAACTGAAGCTTTCTTT. It translates to CASRGTGGRTEAFF.

The rearrangement joins TRBV7-2 to TRBJ1-1, with a possible D match to TRBD1 (5 bases). This CDR3 is built from 14 residues. Trimming shortened V by 4 bases and J by 3 bases, and 12 bases separated the two germline ends. Germline V gives CDR1 SGHTA, CDR2 FQGNSA. The CDR3 region has the DNA TGTGCCAGCAGCTCCTCCCGGGGGGACACTGAAGCTTTCTTT. Its protein is CASSSSRGDTEAFF.

The gene calls are TRBV6-4 and TRBJ1-4; D is unclear. With 0 bases removed from V and 6 bases from J, the gap between germline ends came to 20 bases. CDR1 MRHNA and CDR2 SNTAGT come from the germline V gene. This CDR3 contains 18 residues. In DNA, the CDR3 is TGTGCCAGCAGTGACTCGACCACCCAGCAGAAAGATGATGAAAAACTGTTTTTT. Protein: CASSDSTTQQKDDEKLFF.

V and J are TRBV7-3 and TRBJ1-6; TRBD1 aligns across 11 bases. The germline V gene has CDR1 SGHTA and CDR2 FQGTGA. V was pared by 5 bases and J by 9 bases, with 3 bases of the junction left unmatched. The CDR3 is made up of 14 amino acids. CDR3 sequence: CASSRGQGGSPLHF. Here the CDR3 DNA reads TGTGCCAGCAGCCGGGGACAGGGGGGTTCACCCCTCCACTTT.

V usage is TRBV6-1 and J usage is TRBJ1-1; possibly TRBD1 for D (5 bases). The V gene lost 4 bases and the J gene lost 1 base, with 10 bases spanning the gap. The CDR3 length is 14 residues. Germline V gene sequence: CDR1 MNHNS, CDR2 SASEGT. CDR3 in amino acids: CASSVGTGNTEAFF. DNA for the CDR3: TGTGCCAGCAGTGTCGGGACGGGGAACACTGAAGCTTTCTTT.

The J gene is TRBJ1-3, the V gene TRBV5-6; tentatively, D is TRBD1 (5 bases). Germline CDR1 is SGHDT and CDR2 is YYEEEE. The CDR3 totals 16 residues. The V end lost 0 bases, the J end lost 1 base, and 11 bases lay between the germline ends. CDR3 amino acids: CASSLVGRESGNTIYF. The CDR3, as DNA: TGTGCCAGCAGCTTGGTGGGCAGGGAATCTGGAAACACCATATATTTT.

The J gene is TRBJ2-3, the V gene TRBV5-6; the match to TRBD2 covers 12 bases. CDR1 and CDR2 (germline): SGHDT, YYEEEE. V was pared by 3 bases and J by 6 bases, with 5 bases of the junction left unmatched. CDR3 length: 15 amino acids. CDR3 sequence reads: CASSSGLAGFDTQYF. DNA for the CDR3: TGTGCCAGCAGCTCAGGACTAGCGGGATTCGATACGCAGTATTTT.

The chain uses TRBV27 and TRBJ2-1, with 8 bases fitting TRBD2. CDR1 and CDR2 from the germline V gene are MNHEY and SMNVEV (reference sequence). V lost 5 bases to trimming and J lost 9 bases; unmatched junction nucleotides: 9. The CDR3 consists of 14 residues. The CDR3 spells CASSQGLDWSEQFF. CDR3 DNA sequence: TGTGCCAGCAGTCAGGGACTAGACTGGAGTGAGCAGTTCTTC.

A single count supports this clone. The chain couples TRBV7-2 to TRBJ2-5, with D possibly matching TRBD2 (6 bases). This CDR3 is built from 15 residues. Germline V CDR1 and CDR2: SGHTA, FQGNSA. Trimming took 5 bases from V and 0 from J, leaving 13 bases between them. This chain's CDR3 is CASSRGSLHQETQYF. The DNA for the CDR3 is TGTGCCAGCAGCCGGGGGAGTCTTCACCAAGAGACCCAGTACTTC.

V gene TRBV9 combines with J gene TRBJ2-1; 8 bases agree with TRBD2. J was trimmed by 5 bases and V by 2 bases; bases with no gene match: 6. CDR1 is SGDLS, CDR2 YYNGEE, per germline. The CDR3 is 15 residues long. This chain's CDR3 is CASSVLGLENNEQFF. In DNA form, the CDR3 reads TGTGCCAGCAGCGTGCTGGGACTAGAAAACAATGAGCAGTTCTTC.

V is TRBV5-8 and J is TRBJ1-5; no definite D call. V lost 1 base, J lost 4 bases, and 6 bases lay in between. This CDR3 is built from 13 residues. Germline-derived CDR1 and CDR2 are SGHTS and YDEGEE. The CDR3 loop is CASSLPLNQPQHF. CDR3 nucleotide sequence: TGTGCCAGCAGCTTGCCACTAAATCAGCCCCAGCATTTT. Supplemented by reference TRBV5-8 and TRBJ1-5, the full variable domain reads EAGVTQSPTHLIKTRGQQATLRCSPISGHTSVYWYQQALGLGLQFLLWYDEGEERNRGNFPPRFSGRQFPNYSSELNVNALELEDSALYLCASSLPLNQPQHFGDGTRLSIL.

The chain couples TRBV6-4 to TRBJ2-2; D is unclear. The CDR3 is 13 residues long. With 2 bases removed from V and 1 base from J, the gap between germline ends came to 2 bases. The V gene's germline CDR1 is MRHNA and CDR2 SNTAGT. CDR3 nucleotides: TGTGCCAGCAGTGACCTGAACACCGGGGAGCTGTTTTTT. This translates into CASSDLNTGELFF.

J is TRBJ2-7 and V is TRBV6-5; D may be TRBD1 (6 bases). The CDR3 is 15 amino acids. Trimming removed 6 bases from V and 3 bases from J, with 18 bases in between. Germline CDR1 and CDR2: MNHEY and SVGAGI. DNA of the CDR3: TGTGCCAGCAGGACACGGACAGAAGTGGTCTACGAGCAGTACTTC. It is translated as CASRTRTEVVYEQYF.

This chain links TRBV10-2 with TRBJ1-4, with D possibly being TRBD1 (6 bases). The germline V gene has CDR1 WSHSY and CDR2 SAAADI. This CDR3 has 14 amino acids. V was trimmed by 4 bases and J by 6 bases, leaving 12 bases between them. The CDR3 protein is CASSVAGEDEKLFF. The CDR3 region has the DNA TGCGCCAGCAGTGTGGCAGGGGAGGATGAAAAACTGTTTTTT.

V usage is TRBV13 and J usage is TRBJ1-2, with D possibly matching TRBD1 (6 bases). Germline V gives CDR1 PRHDT, CDR2 FYEKMQ (reference sequence). The CDR3 loop spans 15 amino acids. V lost 4 bases, J lost 5 bases, and 17 bases lay in between. The CDR3 bases are TGTGCCAGCAGCTGGGAGGGGGAGTTGGAATATGGCTACACCTTC. Amino acids: CASSWEGELEYGYTF. Full variable domain (rest looked up from reference TRBV13 and TRBJ1-2): AAGVIQSPRHLIKEKRETATLKCYPIPRHDTVYWYQQGPGQDPQFLISFYEKMQSDKGSIPDRFSAQQFSDYHSELNMSSLELGDSALYFCASSWEGELEYGYTFGSGTRLTVV.

V usage is TRBV7-2 and J usage is TRBJ2-7, with 8 bases matching TRBD2. This CDR3 region has 14 residues. Germline values: CDR1 SGHTA, CDR2 FQGNSA. Unmatched junction bases numbered 4, after V lost 2 bases and J lost 4 bases. The CDR3 loop is CASSLPGGPYEQYF. In DNA, the CDR3 is TGTGCCAGCAGCTTACCGGGAGGGCCGTACGAGCAGTACTTC.

The rearrangement joins TRBV6-1 to TRBJ1-2, with 8 bases aligning to TRBD1. The germline V gene encodes CDR1 MNHNS and CDR2 SASEGT. With 4 bases clipped from V and 7 bases from J, the junction kept 8 bases outside the gene matches. The length of the CDR3 is 14 residues. CDR3 protein: CASSVGRGRGGYTF. For the CDR3, the DNA is TGTGCCAGCAGTGTCGGCAGGGGGCGTGGTGGCTACACCTTC.

The chain is built from TRBV5-1 and TRBJ1-3; a weak D match, TRBD1 (5 bases). CDR3 length: 17 amino acids. Trimming removed 1 base at V and 0 bases at J, with 14 bases between. Germline CDR1 and CDR2: SGHRS and YFSETQ. In DNA form, the CDR3 reads TGCGCCAGCAGCTTGACCGAATCGGGGGGCTCTGGAAACACCATATATTTT. It encodes CASSLTESGGSGNTIYF.